This T cell receptor (beta chain) was captured in a study of cytomegalovirus exposure and HLA in healthy donors. This clone was counted only a few times. Amplification used 60 Vbeta primers and 13 Jbeta primers. The repertoire was sequenced with immunoSEQ multiplex PCR; TCRdb's copy has only in-frame clones and lacks some. The data contain under 200,000 clones, around 77% of them singletons. Sequencing was performed on PBMCs. The clonotype was recovered from a man aged 30-40 years in good health and CMV-seronegative.

As DNA, the CDR3 is TGTGCCAGCAGTGAAGCTCTACTTACTACCGAGCAGTACTTC. It specifies CASSEALLTTEQYF. The chain recombines TRBV2 with TRBJ2-7, with D uncertain. Trimming shortened V by 0 bases and J by 6 bases, and 12 bases separated the two germline ends. This CDR3 spans 14 amino acids. Germline lookup yields CDR1 SNHLY and CDR2 FYNNEI.